This T cell receptor beta chain stems from a study of CD8 T cells in Susac syndrome. General observations from the study: That the number of individuals in its TCR sequencing and HLA analysis was relatively small was acknowledged by the study.

As regards this clonotype: The antigen remains undetermined.

Reverse transcription of about 0.45 to 1 ug RNA was performed with random hexamers. Each CDR3 protein is one row after TCRdb ran MiXCR on the immunoSEQ multiplex PCR reads. Among about 130,000 distinct CDR3 sequences listed, roughly 80% were seen once. From blood CD8+ and CD4+ T cells, TCR beta sequences were generated. The multiple sclerosis control group consisted of treatment-naive patients whose relapsing-remitting disease, which was either stable or active, fulfilled revised McDonald criteria. The authors negatively isolated CD8+ and CD4+ T cells and FACS-enriched TEMRA cells. This TCR was sampled from a human donor with multiple sclerosis. The sequenced sample consisted of CD8+ T cells from PBMCs.

The CDR3 sequence is CASSQDPIPIGNNEQFF. In DNA form, the CDR3 reads TGCGCCAGCAGCCAGGACCCGATACCAATAGGGAACAATGAGCAGTTCTTC. V is TRBV4-1 and J is TRBJ2-1; D gene ambiguous. The V and J ends lost 3 bases and 5 bases respectively, with 20 bases between them. CDR3 length equals 17 residues. CDR1 is MGHRA and CDR2 is YSYEKL in the germline V gene.